This paragraph reports one T cell receptor (beta chain). The protocol was immunoSEQ multiplex PCR, while the TCRdb copy is restricted to in-frame clones and leaves out a portion. The data hold roughly 60,000 clones, with about 90% observed a single time. The CDR3 consists of 15 residues. Germline V gene lookup returns CDR1 KGHSH and CDR2 LQKENI. The V end was cut by 6 bases, the J end by 4 bases, with 16 bases between. The data stem from a study of graft-versus-host responses after intestinal transplantation. The sample here was PBMCs, taken about 120 days after intestinal transplantation. The sequence was collected from a human patient who received an intestinal transplant, so some T cells may come from the graft donor. This chain connects TRBV18 to TRBJ1-5; tentative D call: TRBD1 (5 bases). CDR3 sequence (DNA): TGTGCCAGCTCCCCCGGAGGGGCGACTAATCAGCCCCAGCATTTT. This sequence encodes CASSPGGATNQPQHF.